This T cell receptor (beta chain) was profiled in a study of CD8 T cells in Susac syndrome. An amount of RNA that ranged from roughly 0.45 to 1 ug was reverse transcribed with random hexamers. TCRdb recomputed calls from the immunoSEQ multiplex PCR reads with MiXCR, one row per CDR3 protein. The repertoire holds fewer than 250,000 distinct CDR3 sequences, with around 90% as singletons. Germline V gene lookup returns CDR1 SEHNR and CDR2 FQNEAQ (reference sequence). There are 12 residues in the CDR3. Trimming took off 2 bases at V and 0 bases at J, with 1 base between the two ends. Sequences were obtained from CD8+ T cells from PBMCs. This sequence joins TRBV7-9 and TRBJ2-5; D call uncertain. The sequence was collected from a human donor with multiple sclerosis. CDR3 protein: CASSLYQETQYF. DNA of the CDR3: TGTGCCAGCAGCTTATACCAAGAGACCCAGTACTTC.